The rows below give T cell receptor beta chains drawn from one sample of a study of blood T cell repertoires in COVID-19. Clones were sequenced by immunoSEQ multiplex PCR, and TCRdb holds only the in-frame ones, with some missing. This sample has 150,000 to 200,000 clones, with approximately 83% found just once. The specimen was PBMCs or T cells enriched from blood (not recorded which). These receptors were obtained from a woman aged 60 to 75 who had recovered from COVID-19. CDR3s include the opening cysteine and the closing phenylalanine or tryptophan. The D gene is left open where the match is weak. Some rows mark clone size as missing; the rest say once, few, many or name a class of expanded clone.

v_gene	abundance	d_gene	j_gene	CDR3nt	CDR3aa
TRBV6-1	.	.	TRBJ1-3	TGTGCCAGCAGTGAAGCGCACGGGGGAAGTTCTGGAAACACCATATATTTT	CASSEAHGGSSGNTIYF
TRBV4-1	.	TRBD1	TRBJ1-2	TGCGCCAGCAGCTGGCGACAGGGGGCTTCCTATGGCTACACCTTC	CASSWRQGASYGYTF
TRBV12-3/TRBV12-4	.	TRBD1	TRBJ1-1	TGTGCCAGCAGTTTAAGGACAGGGACTGAAGCTTTCTTT	CASSLRTGTEAFF
TRBV18	.	.	TRBJ2-7	TGTGCCAGCTCACTCGGGCCCGCGACAGCCTCCTACGAGCAGTACTTC	CASSLGPATASYEQYF
TRBV2	.	.	TRBJ1-5	TGTGCCAGCAGTGAAAGTGGCCGCAATCAGCCCCAGCATTTT	CASSESGRNQPQHF
TRBV5-1	.	TRBD2	TRBJ2-7	TGCGCCAGCAGTTACGGGACTAGCCCCTACGAGCAGTACTTC	CASSYGTSPYEQYF
TRBV11-2	.	TRBD2	TRBJ2-2	TGTGCCAGCAGCAGACTAGCGGGCGCGAACACCGGGGAGCTGTTTTTT	CASSRLAGANTGELFF
TRBV7-3	.	TRBD2	TRBJ2-3	TGTGCCAGCAGTCCTAGCGGGGGGGCGCGTGATACGCAGTATTTT	CASSPSGGARDTQYF
TRBV4-2	few	TRBD2	TRBJ2-5	TGTGCCAGCAGCCAAGTACAAAGCGGGGGCCAACGGGGGGCCCAGTACTTC	CASSQVQSGGQRGAQYF
TRBV7-3	.	TRBD2	TRBJ2-1	TGTGCCAGCAGCCCATTGGGGACTAGCGCATACAATGAGCAGTTCTTC	CASSPLGTSAYNEQFF
TRBV10-3	.	TRBD1	TRBJ2-2	TGTGCCATCAATACGGACAGGCTGAACACCGGGGAGCTGTTTTTT	CAINTDRLNTGELFF
TRBV5-1	many	.	TRBJ2-7	TGCGCCAGCAGCTTGGGCGCAGGGAGGAGCGAGCAGTACTTC	CASSLGAGRSEQYF